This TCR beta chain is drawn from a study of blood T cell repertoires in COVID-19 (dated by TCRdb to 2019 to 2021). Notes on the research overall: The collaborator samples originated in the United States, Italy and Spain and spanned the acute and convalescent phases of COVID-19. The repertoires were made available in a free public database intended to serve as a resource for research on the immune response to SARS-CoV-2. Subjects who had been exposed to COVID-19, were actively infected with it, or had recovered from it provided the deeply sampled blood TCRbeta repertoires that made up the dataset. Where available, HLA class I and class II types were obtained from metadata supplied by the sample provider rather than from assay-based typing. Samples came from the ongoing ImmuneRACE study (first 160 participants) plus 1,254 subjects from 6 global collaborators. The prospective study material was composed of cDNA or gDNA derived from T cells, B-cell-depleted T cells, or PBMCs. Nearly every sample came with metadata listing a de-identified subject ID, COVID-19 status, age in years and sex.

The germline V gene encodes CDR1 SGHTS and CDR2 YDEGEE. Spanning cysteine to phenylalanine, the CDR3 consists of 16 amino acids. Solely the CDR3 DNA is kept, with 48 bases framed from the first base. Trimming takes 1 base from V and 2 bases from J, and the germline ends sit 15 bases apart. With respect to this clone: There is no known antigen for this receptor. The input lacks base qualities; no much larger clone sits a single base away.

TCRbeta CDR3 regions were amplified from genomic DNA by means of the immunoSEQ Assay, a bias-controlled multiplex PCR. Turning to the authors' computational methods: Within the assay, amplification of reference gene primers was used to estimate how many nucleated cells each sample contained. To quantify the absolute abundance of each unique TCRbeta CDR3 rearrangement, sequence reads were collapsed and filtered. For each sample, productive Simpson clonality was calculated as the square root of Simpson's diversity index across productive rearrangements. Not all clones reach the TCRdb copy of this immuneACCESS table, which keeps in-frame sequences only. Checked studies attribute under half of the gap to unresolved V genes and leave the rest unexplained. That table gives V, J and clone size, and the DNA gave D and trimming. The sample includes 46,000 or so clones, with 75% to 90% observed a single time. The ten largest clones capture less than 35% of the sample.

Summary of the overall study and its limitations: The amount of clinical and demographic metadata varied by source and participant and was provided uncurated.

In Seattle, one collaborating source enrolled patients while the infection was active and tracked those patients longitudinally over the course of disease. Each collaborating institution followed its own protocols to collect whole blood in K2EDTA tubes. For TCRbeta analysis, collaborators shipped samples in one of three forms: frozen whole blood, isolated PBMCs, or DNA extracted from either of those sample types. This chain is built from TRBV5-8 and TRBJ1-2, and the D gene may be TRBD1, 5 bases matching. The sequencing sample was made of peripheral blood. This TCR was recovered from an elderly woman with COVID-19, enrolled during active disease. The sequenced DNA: TGTGCCAGCAGCTTGACCGGCAGGGCAAGCAACTATGGCTACACCTTC. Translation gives CASSLTGRASNYGYTF.